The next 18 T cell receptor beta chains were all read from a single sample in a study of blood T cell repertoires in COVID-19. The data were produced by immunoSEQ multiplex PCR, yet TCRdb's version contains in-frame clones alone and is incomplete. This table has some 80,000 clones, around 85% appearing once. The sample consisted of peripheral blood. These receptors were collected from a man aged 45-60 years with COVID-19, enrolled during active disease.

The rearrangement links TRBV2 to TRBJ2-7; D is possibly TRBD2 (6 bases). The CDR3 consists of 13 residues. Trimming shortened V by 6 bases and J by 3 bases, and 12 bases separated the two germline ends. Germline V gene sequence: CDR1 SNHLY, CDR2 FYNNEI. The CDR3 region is CASRGGLDYEQYF. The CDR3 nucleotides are TGTGCCAGCAGAGGAGGGCTAGACTACGAGCAGTACTTC. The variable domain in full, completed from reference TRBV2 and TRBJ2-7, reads EPEVTQTPSHQVTQMGQEVILRCVPISNHLYFYWYRQILGQKVEFLVSFYNNEISEKSEIFDDQFSVERPDGSNFTLKIRSTKLEDSAMYFCASRGGLDYEQYFGPGTRLTVT.

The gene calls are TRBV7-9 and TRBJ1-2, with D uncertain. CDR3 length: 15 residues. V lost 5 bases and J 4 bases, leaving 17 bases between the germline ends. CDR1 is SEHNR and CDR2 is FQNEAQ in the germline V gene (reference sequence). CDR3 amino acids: CASSRAGGEIYGYTF. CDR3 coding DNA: TGTGCCAGCAGCCGCGCCGGAGGAGAAATCTATGGCTACACCTTC.

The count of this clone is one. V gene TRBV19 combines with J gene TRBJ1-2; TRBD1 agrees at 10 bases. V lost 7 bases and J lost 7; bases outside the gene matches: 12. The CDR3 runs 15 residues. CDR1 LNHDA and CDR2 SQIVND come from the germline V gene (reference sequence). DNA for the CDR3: TGTGCCAGTAACCCTCGTGGGACAGGGGCTTCTGGCTACACCTTC. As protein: CASNPRGTGASGYTF. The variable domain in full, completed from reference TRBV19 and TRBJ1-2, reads DGGITQSPKYLFRKEGQNVTLSCEQNLNHDAMYWYRQDPGQGLRLIYYSQIVNDFQKGDIAEGYSVSREKKESFPLTVTSAQKNPTAFYLCASNPRGTGASGYTFGSGTRLTVV.

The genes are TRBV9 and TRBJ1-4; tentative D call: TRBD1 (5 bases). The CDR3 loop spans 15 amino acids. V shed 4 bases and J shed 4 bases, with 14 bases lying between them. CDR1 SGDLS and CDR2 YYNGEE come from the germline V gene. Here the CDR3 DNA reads TGTGCCAGCAGCCCCCTAACAGGCCTTAATGAAAAACTGTTTTTT. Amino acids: CASSPLTGLNEKLFF.

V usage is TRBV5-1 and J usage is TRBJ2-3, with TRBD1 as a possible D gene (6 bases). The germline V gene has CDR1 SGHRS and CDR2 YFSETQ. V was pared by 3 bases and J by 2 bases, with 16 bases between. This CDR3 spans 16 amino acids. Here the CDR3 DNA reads TGCGCCAGCAGCTCCATGAGACAGGCTTCCACAGATACGCAGTATTTT. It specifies CASSSMRQASTDTQYF. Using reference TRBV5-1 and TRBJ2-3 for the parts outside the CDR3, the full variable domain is KAGVTQTPRYLIKTRGQQVTLSCSPISGHRSVSWYQQTPGQGLQFLFEYFSETQRNKGNFPGRFSGRQFSNSRSEMNVSTLELGDSALYLCASSSMRQASTDTQYFGPGTRLTVL.

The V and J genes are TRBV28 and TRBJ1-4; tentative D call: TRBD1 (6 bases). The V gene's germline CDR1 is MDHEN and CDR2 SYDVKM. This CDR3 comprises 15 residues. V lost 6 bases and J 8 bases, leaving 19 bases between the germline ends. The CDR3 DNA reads TGTGCCAGCAGGATGCTCATTGGGGGCCGCGAAAAACTGTTTTTT. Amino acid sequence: CASRMLIGGREKLFF.

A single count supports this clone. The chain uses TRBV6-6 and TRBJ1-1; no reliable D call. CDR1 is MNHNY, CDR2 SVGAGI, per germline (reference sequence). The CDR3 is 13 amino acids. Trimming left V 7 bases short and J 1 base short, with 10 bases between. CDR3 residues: CASTTRANTEAFF. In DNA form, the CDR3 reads TGTGCCAGCACGACTAGGGCGAACACTGAAGCTTTCTTT.

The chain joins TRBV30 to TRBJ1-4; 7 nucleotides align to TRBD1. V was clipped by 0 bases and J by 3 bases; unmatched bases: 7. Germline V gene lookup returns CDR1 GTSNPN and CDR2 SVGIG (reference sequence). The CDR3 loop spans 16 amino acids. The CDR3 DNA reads TGTGCCTGGAGTGTACTGGAGGGGGCAGCTAATGAAAAACTGTTTTTT. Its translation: CAWSVLEGAANEKLFF. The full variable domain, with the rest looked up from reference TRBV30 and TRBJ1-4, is SQTIHQWPATLVQPVGSPLSLECTVEGTSNPNLYWYRQAAGRGLQLLFYSVGIGQISSEVPQNLSASRPQDRQFILSSKKLLLSDSGFYLCAWSVLEGAANEKLFFGSGTQLSVL.

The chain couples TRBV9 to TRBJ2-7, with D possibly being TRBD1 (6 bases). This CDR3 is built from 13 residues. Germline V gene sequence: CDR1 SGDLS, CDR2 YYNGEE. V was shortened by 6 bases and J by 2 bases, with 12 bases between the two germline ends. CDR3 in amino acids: CASNKGDAYEQYF. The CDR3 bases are TGTGCCAGCAACAAGGGGGACGCCTACGAGCAGTACTTC.

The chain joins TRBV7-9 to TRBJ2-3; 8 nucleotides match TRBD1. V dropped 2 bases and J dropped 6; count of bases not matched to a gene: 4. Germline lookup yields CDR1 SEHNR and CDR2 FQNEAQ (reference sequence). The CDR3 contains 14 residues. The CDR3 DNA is TGTGCCAGCAGCTTAAACAGGGGGGAGGATACGCAGTATTTT. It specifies CASSLNRGEDTQYF.

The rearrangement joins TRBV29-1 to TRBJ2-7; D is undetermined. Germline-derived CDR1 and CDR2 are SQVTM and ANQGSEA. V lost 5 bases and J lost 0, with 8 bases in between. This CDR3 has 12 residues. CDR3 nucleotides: TGCAGCGTTAGGAGTGGCTCCTACGAGCAGTACTTC. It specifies CSVRSGSYEQYF.

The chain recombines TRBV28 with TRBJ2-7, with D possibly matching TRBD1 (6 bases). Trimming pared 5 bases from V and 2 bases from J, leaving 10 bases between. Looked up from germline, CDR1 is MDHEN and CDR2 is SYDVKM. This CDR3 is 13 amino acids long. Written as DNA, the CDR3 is TGTGCCAGCAGTCCGGGACACCCCTACGAGCAGTACTTC. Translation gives CASSPGHPYEQYF.

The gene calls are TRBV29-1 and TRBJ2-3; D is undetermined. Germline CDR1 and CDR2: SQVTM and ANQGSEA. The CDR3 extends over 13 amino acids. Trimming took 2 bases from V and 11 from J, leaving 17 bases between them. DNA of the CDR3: TGCAGCGTTGAACCTCCTGACCACGAGGAGCAGTATTTT. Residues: CSVEPPDHEEQYF.

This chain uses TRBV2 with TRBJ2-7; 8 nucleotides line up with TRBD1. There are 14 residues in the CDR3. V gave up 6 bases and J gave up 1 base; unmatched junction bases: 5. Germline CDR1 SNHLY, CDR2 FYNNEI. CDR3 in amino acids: CASSAGTGSYEQYF. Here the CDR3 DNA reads TGTGCCAGCAGCGCCGGGACAGGATCCTACGAGCAGTACTTC. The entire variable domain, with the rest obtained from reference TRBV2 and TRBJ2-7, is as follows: EPEVTQTPSHQVTQMGQEVILRCVPISNHLYFYWYRQILGQKVEFLVSFYNNEISEKSEIFDDQFSVERPDGSNFTLKIRSTKLEDSAMYFCASSAGTGSYEQYFGPGTRLTVT.

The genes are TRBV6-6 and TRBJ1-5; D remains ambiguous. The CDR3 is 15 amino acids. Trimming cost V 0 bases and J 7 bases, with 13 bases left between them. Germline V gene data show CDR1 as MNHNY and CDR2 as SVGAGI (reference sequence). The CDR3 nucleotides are TGTGCCAGCAGTTACTCCTTGGGTCCCGGGCAGCCCCAGCATTTT. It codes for CASSYSLGPGQPQHF.

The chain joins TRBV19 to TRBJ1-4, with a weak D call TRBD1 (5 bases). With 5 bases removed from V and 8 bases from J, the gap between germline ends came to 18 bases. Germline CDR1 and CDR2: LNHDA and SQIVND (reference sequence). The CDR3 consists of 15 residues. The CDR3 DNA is TGTGCCAGTAGTCAACCACTGGGGGGAGGAGAAAAACTGTTTTTT. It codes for CASSQPLGGGEKLFF. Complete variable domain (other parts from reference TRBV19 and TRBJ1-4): DGGITQSPKYLFRKEGQNVTLSCEQNLNHDAMYWYRQDPGQGLRLIYYSQIVNDFQKGDIAEGYSVSREKKESFPLTVTSAQKNPTAFYLCASSQPLGGGEKLFFGSGTQLSVL.

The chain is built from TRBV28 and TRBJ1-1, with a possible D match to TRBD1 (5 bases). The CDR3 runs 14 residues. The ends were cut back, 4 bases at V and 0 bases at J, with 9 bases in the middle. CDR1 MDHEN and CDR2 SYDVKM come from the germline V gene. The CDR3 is CASSYRQLNTEAFF. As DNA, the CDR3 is TGTGCCAGCAGTTACAGGCAGCTGAACACTGAAGCTTTCTTT.

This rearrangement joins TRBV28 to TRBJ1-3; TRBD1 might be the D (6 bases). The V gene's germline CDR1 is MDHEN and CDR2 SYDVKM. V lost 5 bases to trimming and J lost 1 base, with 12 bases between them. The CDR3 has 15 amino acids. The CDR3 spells CASSRGGASGNTIYF. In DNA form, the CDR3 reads TGTGCCAGCAGTCGAGGGGGGGCTTCTGGAAACACCATATATTTT.